This T cell receptor (beta chain) was retrieved from a study of shared clonotypes between healthy human individuals (dated by TCRdb to the early 2020s). With regard to the full study: A couple of women and a few men aged 18 to 49 years were included in the cohort. Per donor, three plates each were used for CD4 naive and CD4 memory, two for CD8 naive, and one for CD8 memory. Blood TCR repertoires of four to six healthy adults were deeply sequenced to estimate repertoire size and the extent of clonotype sharing between individuals. To increase sequencing depth and limit assay-specific biases, TCR repertoire library preparation and sequencing were carried out by different laboratories using diverse techniques. Leukapheresis yielded between about 0.85 and 9.5 billion PBMCs per donor.

To note about this clone: The antigen it binds to is not known. No clone much larger than this one lies a single base away; base qualities are absent.

Using the deep immunoSEQ assay, multiplex PCR amplified TCR CDR3 regions from genomic DNA. For each cell subset, the extracted genomic DNA was distributed evenly across all wells of several immunoSEQ 96-well plates, and each plate served as one replicate. For sorted subsets, 150 to 250 ng genomic DNA, equal to 30,000 or so T cell genomes, was loaded into each replicate PCR. The purified libraries were quantified using a Qubit 3.0 fluorometer, sized with a Bioanalyzer 2100, and then quantified again using the KAPA Library Quantification kit. Each immunoSEQ 96-well plate was sequenced on its own single-read 150-cycle Illumina NextSeq 550 flow cell. Processing in the source paper ran as follows. Because the immunoSEQ output included only junctional sequences and no quality scores, the filtering could not be the same as the filtering used for full-length reads. To assign V/J genes and CDR3, sequences were annotated against IMGT germline references using PyIR, a Python wrapper for IgBLAST v1.9. Reads were removed for weak V/J assignments (E-value above 1e-6), missing CDR3, stop codons, out-of-frame junctions, or ambiguous translated residues. A V3J clonotype was defined by an identical inferred V gene, J gene, and CDR3 amino acid sequence. To compute the percentage overlap between repertoires, the number of shared unique clonotypes was divided by the size of the smaller repertoire. Repertoire richness was assessed with RTK rarefaction, the Chao1 estimator, and Recon v2.1 estimates of unobserved clonotypes. For all TCRbeta clonotypes obtained by the gDNA method from a handful of donors, generation probabilities were computed with OLGA. This immuneACCESS table, as held by TCRdb, lists in-frame sequences with V and J called but not all clones. Of the missing ones, under half trace to an unresolved V gene in checked studies; the others have no known cause. V and J calls and clone size are copied from that table; D and trimming were computed from the DNA. The table for this sample lists about 2 million clones; approximately 95% of them were counted only once. The ten largest make up 0.13% of the sample.

Healthy HIV-negative adults with no recently reported acute infections or vaccinations were included as donors. Only Caucasian adults living in Nashville, Tennessee, USA were represented among the donors. CD4+ T cells were enriched by magnetic negative selection, after which naive cells were positively selected on CD45RA and the negative fraction was taken as the memory subset. Blood was obtained by leukapheresis, after which PBMCs were separated by Ficoll-Histopaque density gradient centrifugation and cryopreserved in liquid nitrogen vapor phase. Analytical flow cytometry was used to check the purity and quantity of each magnetically sorted T cell population. Genomic DNA was isolated from every sorted fraction and measured by UV absorbance on a Nanodrop 2000c. The investigation overall reported the following: The small number of donors limited the genetic and exposure-history diversity represented. Across a handful of donors, approximately 4.9% of naive CD4, around 3.3% of naive CD8, 2% to 2.5% of memory CD4, and about 0.4% of memory CD8 clonotypes were shared. Based on pairwise subsampling, the degree of clonotype sharing among donors was expected to be affected by sequencing depth. Higher generation probabilities were observed for clonotypes shared by all four sorted-subset donors than for non-shared clonotypes. Incomplete sequencing was indicated by rarefaction of sorted-subset datasets, despite the large sequencing depth. Sampling was limited to blood, and TCR repertoires in tissue likely differ from TCR repertoires in blood. Estimated clonotype richness was generally larger for naive than for memory subsets.

This TCR derives from a man aged 18-30 years in good health. The sequencing sample was made of naive CD4+ T cells sorted from blood. The intended sense of this specimen's cell subset or site label: CD45RA+ positively selected.

CDR3 loop: CASSLAGNGYTF. Read as DNA, the sequence is TGTGCCAGCAGTTTAGCTGGGAATGGCTACACCTTC. The V and J segments used are TRBV28 and TRBJ1-2; the D gene remains uncertain. Trimming costs V 2 bases and J 6 bases, and their ends lie 7 bases apart. From the cysteine through the phenylalanine, the CDR3 covers 12 amino acids. The entry retains the CDR3 DNA only, 36 bases that are in frame from base 1. In the germline V gene, CDR1 corresponds to MDHEN and CDR2 to SYDVKM.